This TCR beta chain was documented in a study of blood T cell repertoires in COVID-19. V was trimmed by 1 base and J by 8 bases, leaving 11 bases between them. Germline V gene sequence: CDR1 LGHDT, CDR2 YNNKEL (reference sequence). The CDR3 is 13 residues long. The method was immunoSEQ multiplex PCR; TCRdb's version includes in-frame clones alone and lacks a portion of them. The sample consists of some 140,000 clones, 75% to 90% of them appearing once. This chain connects TRBV3-1 (or the pseudogene TRBV3-2) to TRBJ1-2; D may be TRBD1 (5 bases). The sample consisted of peripheral blood. This clonotype originated in a man aged 45-60 years with active COVID-19. CDR3 in amino acids: CASSQVREGGYTF. CDR3 bases: TGTGCCAGCAGCCAAGTCAGGGAGGGAGGCTACACCTTC.